This TCR beta chain was identified during a study of OX40 agonist ivuxolimab in advanced cancers. Assay used: immunoSEQ multiplex PCR; TCRdb lists only in-frame clones, some missing. The sample lists 87,000 or so clones; over 75% were seen once. The source material was CD4+ or CD8+ T cells sorted from blood, sampled in a trial of the OX40 agonist ivuxolimab. The clonotype originates from an adult with an advanced solid tumor such as melanoma, head and neck, liver or kidney cancer.

The DNA of the CDR3 is TGTGCCAGCAGTCGGGGATATACAGGGAGCACCGGGGAGCTGTTTTTT. Translating gives CASSRGYTGSTGELFF. The chain joins TRBV27 to TRBJ2-2; D is possibly TRBD1 (6 bases). This CDR3 is 16 amino acids long. The V gene's germline CDR1 is MNHEY and CDR2 SMNVEV (reference sequence). Trimming took off 5 bases at V and 4 bases at J, with 17 bases between the two ends.